Sequencing of this T cell receptor (beta chain) was carried out in a study of T cells after yellow fever vaccination. The germline gives CDR1 SGDLS, CDR2 YYNGEE. V lost 0 bases to trimming and J lost 12 bases, with 16 bases between them. The CDR3 is 14 amino acids. TCRdb reprocessed the 5' RACE reads via MiXCR and lists one record per CDR3 protein. This sample has about 550,000 distinct CDR3 sequences, with about 19% found just once. This material consisted of PBMCs, taken 15 days after the yellow fever booster vaccination. The clonotype originates from a man under 40 who received the YFV17D yellow fever vaccine. J is TRBJ2-1 and V is TRBV9, with D possibly matching TRBD2 (6 bases). The CDR3 sequence is CASSVGGTPSRQFF. CDR3 DNA: TGTGCCAGCAGCGTAGGCGGGACCCCCTCGAGGCAGTTCTTC.